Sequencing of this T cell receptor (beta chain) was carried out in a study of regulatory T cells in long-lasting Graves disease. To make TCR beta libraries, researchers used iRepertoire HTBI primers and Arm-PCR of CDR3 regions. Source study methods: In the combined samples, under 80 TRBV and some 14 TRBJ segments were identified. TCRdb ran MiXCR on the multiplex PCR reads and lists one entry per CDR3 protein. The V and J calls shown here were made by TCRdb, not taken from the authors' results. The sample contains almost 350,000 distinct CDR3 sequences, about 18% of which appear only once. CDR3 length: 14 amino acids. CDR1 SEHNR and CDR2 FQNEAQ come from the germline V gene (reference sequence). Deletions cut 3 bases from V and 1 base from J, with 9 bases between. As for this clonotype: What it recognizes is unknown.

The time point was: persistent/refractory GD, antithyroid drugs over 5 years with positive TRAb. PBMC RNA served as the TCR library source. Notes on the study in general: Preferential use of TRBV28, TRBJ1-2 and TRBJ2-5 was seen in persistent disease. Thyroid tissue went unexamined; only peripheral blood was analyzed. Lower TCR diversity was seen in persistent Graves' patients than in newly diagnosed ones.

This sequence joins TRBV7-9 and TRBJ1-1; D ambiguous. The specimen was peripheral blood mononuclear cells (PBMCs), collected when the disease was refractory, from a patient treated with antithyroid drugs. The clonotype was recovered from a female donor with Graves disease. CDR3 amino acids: CASSFLAGNTEAFF. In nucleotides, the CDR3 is TGTGCCAGCAGCTTTCTTGCAGGGAACACTGAAGCTTTCTTT.